The T cell receptor (beta chain) described here comes from a study of glioma-infiltrating T cells. General study points: Tissue and blood shared very few CDR3 sequences. Gliomas, especially low-grade, showed above-expected tissue-blood divergence; non-neoplastic patients showed below.

The sample holds a few counts of this clonotype. Its antigen is undetermined. TCR alpha and beta CDR3 regions were amplified from RNA using iRepertoire nested multiplex PCR. One-step reverse transcription and amplification started from about 100-400 ng of tissue mRNA or PBMC total RNA. Using its own MiXCR run on the multiplex PCR reads, TCRdb lists one record per CDR3 protein. The sample holds 150,000 or so distinct CDR3 sequences, roughly 43% seen once. V was pared by 2 bases and J by 6 bases, with 24 bases between. Germline V lookup: CDR1 MNHEY, CDR2 SVGEGT. CDR3 length: 18 amino acids. Sequenced: glioma tissue, nonneoplastic brain tissue, or PBMCs (not recorded which). The receptor was isolated from a human donor with low-grade glioma or glioblastoma, undergoing nonglioma brain surgery, or in good health (not recorded which). The chain is built from TRBV6-2 or TRBV6-3 and TRBJ2-3, with D possibly being TRBD1 (6 bases). This CDR3 reads CASSYPQDRGYQIDTQYF. CDR3 in DNA: TGTGCCAGCAGTTACCCCCAGGACAGAGGATACCAAATTGATACGCAGTATTTT.